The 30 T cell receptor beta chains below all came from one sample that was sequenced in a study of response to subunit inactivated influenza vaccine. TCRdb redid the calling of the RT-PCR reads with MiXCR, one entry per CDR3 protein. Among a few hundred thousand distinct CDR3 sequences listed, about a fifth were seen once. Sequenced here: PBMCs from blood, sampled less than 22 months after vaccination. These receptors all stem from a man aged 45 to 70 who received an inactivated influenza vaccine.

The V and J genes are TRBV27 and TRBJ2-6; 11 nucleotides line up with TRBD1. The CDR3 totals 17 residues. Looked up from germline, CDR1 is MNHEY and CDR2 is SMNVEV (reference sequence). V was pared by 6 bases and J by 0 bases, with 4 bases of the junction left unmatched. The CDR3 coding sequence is TGTGCCAGCAGCTGGACAGGGGGCGTCTCTGGGGCCAACGTCCTGACTTTC. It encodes CASSWTGGVSGANVLTF.

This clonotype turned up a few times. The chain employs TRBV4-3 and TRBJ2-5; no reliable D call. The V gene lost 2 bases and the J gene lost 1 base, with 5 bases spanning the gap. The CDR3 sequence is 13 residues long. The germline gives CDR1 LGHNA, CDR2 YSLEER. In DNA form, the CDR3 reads TGCGCCAGCAGCCAACAGGTCCAAGAGACCCAGTACTTC. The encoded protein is CASSQQVQETQYF.

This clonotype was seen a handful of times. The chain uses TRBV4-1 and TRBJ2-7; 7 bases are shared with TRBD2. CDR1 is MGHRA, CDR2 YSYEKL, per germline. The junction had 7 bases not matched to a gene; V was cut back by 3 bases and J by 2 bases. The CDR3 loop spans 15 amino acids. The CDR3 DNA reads TGCGCCAGCAGCCAGAGGCTAGCGGATACCTACGAGCAGTACTTC. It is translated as CASSQRLADTYEQYF.

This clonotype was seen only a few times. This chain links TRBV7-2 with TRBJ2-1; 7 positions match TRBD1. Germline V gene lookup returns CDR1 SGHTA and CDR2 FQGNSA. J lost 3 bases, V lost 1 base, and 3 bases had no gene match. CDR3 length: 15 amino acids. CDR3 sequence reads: CASSLGGGFYNEQFF. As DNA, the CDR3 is TGTGCCAGCAGCTTAGGAGGGGGCTTCTACAATGAGCAGTTCTTC. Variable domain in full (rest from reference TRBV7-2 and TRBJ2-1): GAGVSQSPSNKVTEKGKDVELRCDPISGHTALYWYRQSLGQGLEFLIYFQGNSAPDKSGLPSDRFSAERTGGSVSTLTIQRTQQEDSAVYLCASSLGGGFYNEQFFGPGTRLTVL.

For the CDR3, the DNA is TGCAGTGCTAGAGATAGGGGGCGAGACTACGAGCAGTACTTC. Translating gives CSARDRGRDYEQYF. The gene calls are TRBV20-1 and TRBJ2-7; 7 bases line up with TRBD1. From germline, CDR1 is DFQATT and CDR2 SNEGSKA (reference sequence). The CDR3 is 14 amino acids. V was clipped by 0 bases and J by 3 bases; unmatched bases: 5.

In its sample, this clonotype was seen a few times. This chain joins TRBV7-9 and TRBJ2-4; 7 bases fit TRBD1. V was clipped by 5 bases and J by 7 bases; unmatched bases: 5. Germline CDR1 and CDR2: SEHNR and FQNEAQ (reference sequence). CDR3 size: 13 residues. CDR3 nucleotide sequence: TGTGCCAGCAGCCGACAGGGTAGCAACATTCAGTACTTC. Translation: CASSRQGSNIQYF.

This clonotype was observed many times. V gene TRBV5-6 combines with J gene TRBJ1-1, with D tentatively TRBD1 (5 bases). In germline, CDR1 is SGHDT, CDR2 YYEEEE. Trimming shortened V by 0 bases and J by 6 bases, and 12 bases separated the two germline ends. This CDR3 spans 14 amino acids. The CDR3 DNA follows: TGTGCCAGCAGCTTGGGACAGTACGTCCCTGAAGCTTTCTTT. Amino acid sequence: CASSLGQYVPEAFF.

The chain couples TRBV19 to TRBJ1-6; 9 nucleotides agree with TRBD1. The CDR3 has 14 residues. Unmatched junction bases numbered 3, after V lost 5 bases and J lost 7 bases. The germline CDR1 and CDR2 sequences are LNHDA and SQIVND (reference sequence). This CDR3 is CASSGGTGNSPLHF. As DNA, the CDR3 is TGTGCCAGTAGTGGAGGGACAGGGAATTCACCCCTCCACTTT.

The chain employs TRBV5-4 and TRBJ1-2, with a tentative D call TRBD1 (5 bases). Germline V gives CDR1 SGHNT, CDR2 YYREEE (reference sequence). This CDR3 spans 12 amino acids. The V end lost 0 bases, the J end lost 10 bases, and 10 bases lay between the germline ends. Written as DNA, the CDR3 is TGTGCCAGCAGCTTGGAGGGCAGGGACTACACCTTC. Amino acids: CASSLEGRDYTF. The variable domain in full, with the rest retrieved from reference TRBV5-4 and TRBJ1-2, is ETGVTQSPTHLIKTRGQQVTLRCSSQSGHNTVSWYQQALGQGPQFIFQYYREEENGRGNFPPRFSGLQFPNYSSELNVNALELDDSALYLCASSLEGRDYTFGSGTRLTVV.

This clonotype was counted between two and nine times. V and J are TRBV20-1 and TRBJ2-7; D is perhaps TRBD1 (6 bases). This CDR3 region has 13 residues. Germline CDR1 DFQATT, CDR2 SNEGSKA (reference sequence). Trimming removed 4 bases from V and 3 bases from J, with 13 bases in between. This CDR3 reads CSAIPGQVYEQYF. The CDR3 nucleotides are TGCAGTGCTATCCCGGGACAAGTCTACGAGCAGTACTTC.

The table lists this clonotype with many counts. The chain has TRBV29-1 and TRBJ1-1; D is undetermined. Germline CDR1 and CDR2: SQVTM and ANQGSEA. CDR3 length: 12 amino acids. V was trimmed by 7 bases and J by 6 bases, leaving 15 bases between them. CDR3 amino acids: CSGFLVGAEAFF. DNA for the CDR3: TGCAGCGGATTCCTGGTTGGCGCTGAAGCTTTCTTT.

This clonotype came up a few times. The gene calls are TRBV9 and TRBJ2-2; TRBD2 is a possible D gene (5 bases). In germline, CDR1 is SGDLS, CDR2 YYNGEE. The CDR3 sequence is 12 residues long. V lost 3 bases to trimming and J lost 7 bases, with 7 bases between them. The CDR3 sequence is CASSAGGGELFF. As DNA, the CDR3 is TGTGCCAGCAGCGCAGGAGGCGGGGAGCTGTTTTTT.

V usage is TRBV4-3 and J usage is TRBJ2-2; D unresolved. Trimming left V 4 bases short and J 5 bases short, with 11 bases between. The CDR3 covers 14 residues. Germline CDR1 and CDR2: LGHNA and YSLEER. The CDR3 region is CASSPLGLTGELFF. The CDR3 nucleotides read TGCGCCAGCAGCCCCTTGGGCTTGACCGGGGAGCTGTTTTTT.

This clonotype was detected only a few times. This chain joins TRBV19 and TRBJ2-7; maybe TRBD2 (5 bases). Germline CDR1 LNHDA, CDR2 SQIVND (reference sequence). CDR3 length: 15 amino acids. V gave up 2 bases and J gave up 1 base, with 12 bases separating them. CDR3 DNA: TGTGCCAGTAGTATAATGAGTGGGGAGTCCTACGAGCAGTACTTC. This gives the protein CASSIMSGESYEQYF.

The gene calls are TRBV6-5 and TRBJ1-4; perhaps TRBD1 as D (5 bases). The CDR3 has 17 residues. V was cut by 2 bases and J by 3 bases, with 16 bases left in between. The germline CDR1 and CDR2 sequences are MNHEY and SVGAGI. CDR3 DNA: TGTGCCAGCAGTTACGGTCTTAAGACAGCGTCTAATGAAAAACTGTTTTTT. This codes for CASSYGLKTASNEKLFF.

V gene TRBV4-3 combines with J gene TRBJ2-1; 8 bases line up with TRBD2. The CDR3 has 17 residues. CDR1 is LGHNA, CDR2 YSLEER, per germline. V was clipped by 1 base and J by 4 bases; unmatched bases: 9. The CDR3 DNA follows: TGCGCCAGCAGCCAAGTTCTCGCGGGAGGCCAGTACAATGAGCAGTTCTTC. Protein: CASSQVLAGGQYNEQFF.

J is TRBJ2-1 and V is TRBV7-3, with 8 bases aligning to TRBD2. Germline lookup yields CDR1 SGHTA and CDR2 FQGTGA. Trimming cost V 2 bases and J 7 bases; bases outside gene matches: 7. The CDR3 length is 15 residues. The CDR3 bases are TGTGCCAGCAGCTTAGGAGCGGGAGTGGAGAATGAGCAGTTCTTC. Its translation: CASSLGAGVENEQFF.

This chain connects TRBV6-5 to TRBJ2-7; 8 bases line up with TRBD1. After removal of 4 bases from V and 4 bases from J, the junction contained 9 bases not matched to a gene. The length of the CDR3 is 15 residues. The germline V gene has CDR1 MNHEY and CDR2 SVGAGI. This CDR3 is CASSLEGQVFYEQYF. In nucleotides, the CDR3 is TGTGCCAGCAGTTTGGAGGGACAGGTTTTTTACGAGCAGTACTTC.

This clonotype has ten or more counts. The CDR3 DNA reads TGTGCCACCAGCACCCAGTTGGGTTCACCCCTCCACTTT. It specifies CATSTQLGSPLHF. J is TRBJ1-6 and V is TRBV15; D gene ambiguous. The CDR3 runs to 13 residues. Trimming took 4 bases from V and 9 from J, leaving 10 bases between them. The germline V gene has CDR1 LNHNV and CDR2 YYDKDF (reference sequence). Using reference TRBV15 and TRBJ1-6 for the parts outside the CDR3, the full variable domain is DAMVIQNPRYQVTQFGKPVTLSCSQTLNHNVMYWYQQKSSQAPKLLFHYYDKDFNNEADTPDNFQSRRPNTSFCFLDIRSPGLGDTAMYLCATSTQLGSPLHFGNGTRLTVT.

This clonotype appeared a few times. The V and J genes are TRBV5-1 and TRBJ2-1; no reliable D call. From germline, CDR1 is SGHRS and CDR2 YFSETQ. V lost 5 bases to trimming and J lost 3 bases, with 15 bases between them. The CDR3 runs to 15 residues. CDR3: CASRSPEQGYNEQFF. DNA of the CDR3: TGCGCCAGCAGGTCCCCAGAACAAGGCTACAATGAGCAGTTCTTC.

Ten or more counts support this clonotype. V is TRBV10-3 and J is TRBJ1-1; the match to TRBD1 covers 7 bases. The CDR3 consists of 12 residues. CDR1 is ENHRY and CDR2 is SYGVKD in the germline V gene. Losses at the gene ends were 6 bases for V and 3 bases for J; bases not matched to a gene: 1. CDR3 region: CAIRDRHTEAFF. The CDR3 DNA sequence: TGTGCCATCAGGGACAGGCACACTGAAGCTTTCTTT.

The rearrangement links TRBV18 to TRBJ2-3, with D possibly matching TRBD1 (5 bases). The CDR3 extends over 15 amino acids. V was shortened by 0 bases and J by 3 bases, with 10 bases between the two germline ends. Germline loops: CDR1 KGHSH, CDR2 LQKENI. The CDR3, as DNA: TGTGCCAGCTCACCACCTTCCAGGGAAACAGATACGCAGTATTTT. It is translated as CASSPPSRETDTQYF.

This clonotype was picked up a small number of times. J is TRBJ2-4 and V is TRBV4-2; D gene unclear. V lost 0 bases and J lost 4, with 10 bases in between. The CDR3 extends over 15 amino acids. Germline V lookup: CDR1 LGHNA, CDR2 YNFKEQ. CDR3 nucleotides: TGTGCCAGCAGCCAAGATGAGGAAATGAAAAACATTCAGTACTTC. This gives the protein CASSQDEEMKNIQYF.

The CDR3 nucleotides read TGCGCCAGCAGCCCGCAGAGCCTTCAAGAGACCCAGTACTTC. This gives the protein CASSPQSLQETQYF. This chain uses TRBV5-1 with TRBJ2-5; D unclear. The germline CDR1 and CDR2 sequences are SGHRS and YFSETQ. Between the trimmed V and J ends, which lost 4 bases and 2 bases, there was a span of 12 bases. The CDR3 has 14 amino acids.

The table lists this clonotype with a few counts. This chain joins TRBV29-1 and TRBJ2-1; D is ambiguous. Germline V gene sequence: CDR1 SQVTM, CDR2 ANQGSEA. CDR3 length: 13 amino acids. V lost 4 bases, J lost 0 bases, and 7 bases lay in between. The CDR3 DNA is TGCAGCGTTGCCGTAAGCTCCTACAATGAGCAGTTCTTC. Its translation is CSVAVSSYNEQFF.

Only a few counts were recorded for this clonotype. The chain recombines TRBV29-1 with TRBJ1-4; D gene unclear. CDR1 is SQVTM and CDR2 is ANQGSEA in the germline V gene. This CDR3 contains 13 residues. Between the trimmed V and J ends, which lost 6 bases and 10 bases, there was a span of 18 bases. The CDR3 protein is CSVRPPGGVKLFF. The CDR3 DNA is TGCAGCGTACGCCCCCCGGGAGGTGTAAAACTGTTTTTT.

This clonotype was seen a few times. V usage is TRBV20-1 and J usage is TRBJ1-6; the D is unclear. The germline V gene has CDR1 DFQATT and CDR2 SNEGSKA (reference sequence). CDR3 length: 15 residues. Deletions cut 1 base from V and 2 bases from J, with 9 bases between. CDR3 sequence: CSARGSGTYNSPLHF. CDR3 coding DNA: TGCAGTGCTAGAGGGTCCGGGACCTATAATTCACCCCTCCACTTT.

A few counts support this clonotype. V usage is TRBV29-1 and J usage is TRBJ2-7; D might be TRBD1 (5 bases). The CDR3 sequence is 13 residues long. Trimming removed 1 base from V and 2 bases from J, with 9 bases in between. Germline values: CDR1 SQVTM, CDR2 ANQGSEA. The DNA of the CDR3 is TGCAGCGTTGAAGTTGGGGCAACCTACGAGCAGTACTTC. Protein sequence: CSVEVGATYEQYF.

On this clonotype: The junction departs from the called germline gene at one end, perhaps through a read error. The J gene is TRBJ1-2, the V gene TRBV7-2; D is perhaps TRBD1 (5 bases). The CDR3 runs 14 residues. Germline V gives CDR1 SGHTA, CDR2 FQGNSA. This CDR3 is CASSLRQGDYSYTF. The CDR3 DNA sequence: TGTGCCAGCAGCTTAAGGCAGGGTGACTATAGCTACACCTTC.

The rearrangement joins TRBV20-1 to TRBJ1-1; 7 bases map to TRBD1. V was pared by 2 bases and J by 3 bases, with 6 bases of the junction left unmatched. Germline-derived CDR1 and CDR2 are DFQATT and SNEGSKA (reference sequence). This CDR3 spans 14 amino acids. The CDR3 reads CSARPTDRDTEAFF. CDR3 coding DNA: TGCAGTGCTAGACCAACTGACAGGGACACTGAAGCTTTCTTT.